What follows are 25 T cell receptor beta chains derived from one specimen sequenced in a study of blood T cell repertoires in COVID-19. Sequenced by immunoSEQ multiplex PCR; TCRdb stores in-frame clones only, minus some. Of 350,000 to 500,000 clones detected, roughly 90% appear once; the ten largest clones hold 0.8% to 1%. The sequencing sample was made of peripheral blood. Receptors were obtained from a man aged 18 to 35 with COVID-19, enrolled during active disease.

The sample holds a few counts of this clone. This CDR3 reads CASSLTNREGYTF. Written as DNA, the CDR3 is TGTGCCAGCAGCCTGACCAACAGGGAAGGCTACACCTTC. The V call is TRBV5-8, the J call TRBJ1-2; the D gene is possibly TRBD1 (6 bases). The CDR3 totals 13 residues. Germline CDR1 SGHTS, CDR2 YDEGEE. Trimming left V 4 bases short and J 8 bases short, with 15 bases between.

Here the CDR3 reads CASSPLVVGNIQYF. Here the CDR3 DNA reads TGTGCCAGCAGCCCACTAGTCGTGGGGAACATTCAGTACTTC. This rearrangement joins TRBV7-8 to TRBJ2-4, with D perhaps TRBD2 (5 bases). This CDR3 spans 14 amino acids. Per germline, CDR1 SGHVS and CDR2 FQNEAQ. With 5 bases removed from V and 7 bases from J, the gap between germline ends came to 15 bases.

This clone was seen only once. This rearrangement joins TRBV10-1 to TRBJ1-1; TRBD1 aligns across 10 bases. Germline-derived CDR1 and CDR2 are WNHNN and SYGVQD (reference sequence). This CDR3 has 15 residues. Trimming at V came to 4 bases and at J to 5 bases, leaving 7 bases not matched to a gene. The CDR3 is CASSVRQGAGTEAFF. The CDR3 DNA is TGCGCCAGCAGTGTCCGACAGGGGGCCGGAACTGAAGCTTTCTTT.

The gene calls are TRBV14 and TRBJ1-2, with 8 bases aligning to TRBD1. Germline CDR1 is SGHDN and CDR2 is FVKESK. The CDR3 runs to 13 residues. Unmatched junction bases numbered 3, after V lost 5 bases and J lost 4 bases. Written as DNA, the CDR3 is TGTGCCAGCAGCATCGACAGGGGCTATGGCTACACCTTC. Translated, it gives CASSIDRGYGYTF.

The chain links TRBV7-2 to TRBJ2-2, with 10 bases lining up with TRBD2. V was pared by 2 bases and J by 4 bases, with 1 base of the junction left unmatched. The CDR3 spans 15 residues. Germline CDR1 SGHTA, CDR2 FQGNSA. The CDR3 sequence: CASSLRTSGTGELFF. The CDR3 DNA is TGTGCCAGCAGCTTACGGACTAGCGGCACCGGGGAGCTGTTTTTT.

CDR3 bases: TGTGCCAGCAGTGTGCGGCAGGGGGTCTATGGCTACACCTTC. The encoded protein is CASSVRQGVYGYTF. The V and J genes are TRBV2 and TRBJ1-2; 7 bases line up with TRBD1. V lost 4 bases and J lost 4; bases outside the gene matches: 6. The CDR3 runs to 14 residues. Germline lookup yields CDR1 SNHLY and CDR2 FYNNEI.

This clone appeared a few times. This chain uses TRBV7-2 with TRBJ1-2; the D gene is possibly TRBD1 (6 bases). Germline lookup yields CDR1 SGHTA and CDR2 FQGNSA. Between the trimmed V and J ends, which lost 1 base and 5 bases, there was a span of 11 bases. This CDR3 is built from 14 residues. The chain's CDR3 is CASSLGTVDYGYTF. CDR3 coding DNA: TGTGCCAGCAGCTTAGGGACAGTGGATTATGGCTACACCTTC.

The CDR3 nucleotides read TGTGCCTGGACGCGGGGACTAGCGGGAGCGTACACCGGGGAGCTGTTTTTT. Its translation: CAWTRGLAGAYTGELFF. The gene calls are TRBV30 and TRBJ2-2; 14 positions agree with TRBD2. J lost 3 bases, V lost 4 bases, and 7 bases had no gene match. CDR3 size: 17 residues. Germline V gene data show CDR1 as GTSNPN and CDR2 as SVGIG (reference sequence).

This clone has at least ten counts. V gene TRBV10-1 combines with J gene TRBJ1-3, with D tentatively TRBD1 (6 bases). This CDR3 has 14 amino acids. CDR1 and CDR2 (germline): WNHNN, SYGVQD (reference sequence). Trimming stripped 8 bases from V and 8 bases from J, with 19 bases between. CDR3 protein: CASGNARGRDTIYF. As DNA, the CDR3 is TGCGCCAGCGGTAACGCCAGGGGAAGGGACACCATATATTTT.

The chain is built from TRBV7-9 and TRBJ2-3; 7 positions agree with TRBD2. The CDR3 contains 14 residues. Germline assignment: CDR1 SEHNR and CDR2 FQNEAQ (reference sequence). With V trimmed by 4 bases and J by 1 base, 2 bases remained unmatched. The CDR3 loop is CASSYAGGTDTQYF. For the CDR3, the DNA is TGTGCCAGCAGCTATGCGGGGGGCACAGATACGCAGTATTTT.

The rearrangement joins TRBV5-1 to TRBJ2-2; D unresolved. Germline V gives CDR1 SGHRS, CDR2 YFSETQ. The V and J ends lost 7 bases and 2 bases respectively, with 15 bases between them. This CDR3 spans 15 amino acids. CDR3 sequence reads: CASSRQVPNTGELFF. CDR3 coding DNA: TGCGCCAGCTCAAGGCAGGTCCCTAACACCGGGGAGCTGTTTTTT.

The chain joins TRBV5-1 to TRBJ2-1; 12 bases fit TRBD2. The CDR3 is 14 amino acids. Germline V gene lookup returns CDR1 SGHRS and CDR2 YFSETQ. V lost 5 bases, J lost 8 bases, and 5 bases stayed unmatched. The CDR3 bases are TGCGCCAGCAGACGACTAGCGGGAGTCGATGAGCAGTTCTTC. It specifies CASRRLAGVDEQFF. Full variable domain (missing parts from reference TRBV5-1 and TRBJ2-1): KAGVTQTPRYLIKTRGQQVTLSCSPISGHRSVSWYQQTPGQGLQFLFEYFSETQRNKGNFPGRFSGRQFSNSRSEMNVSTLELGDSALYLCASRRLAGVDEQFFGPGTRLTVL.

The V call is TRBV10-3, the J call TRBJ1-2, with TRBD1 identical over 11 bases. Unmatched junction bases numbered 12, after V lost 0 bases and J lost 9 bases. The germline gives CDR1 ENHRY, CDR2 SYGVKD. This CDR3 has 17 residues. The CDR3 DNA reads as TGTGCCATCAGTGAGTCGGGGACAGGGGGACCTACTATGAGCTACACCTTC. Protein sequence: CAISESGTGGPTMSYTF.

This chain connects TRBV29-1 to TRBJ2-3; 7 bases map to TRBD2. Germline V lookup: CDR1 SQVTM, CDR2 ANQGSEA. With 7 bases clipped from V and 3 bases from J, the junction kept 7 bases outside the gene matches. The CDR3 runs to 13 residues. The DNA of the CDR3 is TGCAGCGCTCGGACTAGGTTTACAGATACGCAGTATTTT. Translated, it gives CSARTRFTDTQYF.

The chain carries TRBV30 and TRBJ1-2, with 7 bases identical to TRBD1. From germline, CDR1 is GTSNPN and CDR2 SVGIG (reference sequence). This CDR3 spans 14 amino acids. With 1 base clipped from V and 3 bases from J, the junction kept 5 bases outside the gene matches. Here the CDR3 reads CAWSEGATDYGYTF. As DNA, the CDR3 is TGTGCCTGGAGTGAGGGGGCAACGGACTATGGCTACACCTTC.

The chain links TRBV9 to TRBJ2-2, with a possible D match to TRBD2 (6 bases). Trimming took off 3 bases at V and 3 bases at J, with 18 bases between the two ends. The CDR3 totals 17 residues. Germline lookup yields CDR1 SGDLS and CDR2 YYNGEE. The CDR3 spells CASSGKSTGTYTGELFF. CDR3 in DNA: TGTGCCAGCAGCGGAAAAAGTACCGGGACTTACACCGGGGAGCTGTTTTTT.

This chain links TRBV24-1 with TRBJ1-2; the match to TRBD1 covers 7 bases. The germline V gene has CDR1 KGHDR and CDR2 SFDVKD. J lost 11 bases, V lost 0 bases, and 5 bases had no gene match. The CDR3 sequence is 13 residues long. For the CDR3, the DNA is TGTGCCACCAGTGATTTGTACAGGGGCGATTACACCTTC. Translated: CATSDLYRGDYTF.

Only a few counts were recorded for this clone. Within the sample, other DNA sequences also encode this same CDR3. In DNA, the CDR3 is TGCGCCAGCAGCCTTGGACTGGTTGACGAGCAGTACTTC. The encoded protein is CASSLGLVDEQYF. V usage is TRBV4-1 and J usage is TRBJ2-7, with a weak D call TRBD2 (5 bases). CDR1 and CDR2 from the germline V gene are MGHRA and YSYEKL. The CDR3 covers 13 residues. Trimming removed 4 bases at V and 5 bases at J, with 12 bases between.

In its sample, this clone was seen once. The J gene is TRBJ2-3, the V gene TRBV5-4; TRBD1 might be the D (6 bases). The CDR3 is 15 residues long. The V gene lost 2 bases and the J gene lost 1 base, with 11 bases spanning the gap. In germline, CDR1 is SGHNT, CDR2 YYREEE (reference sequence). The CDR3 coding sequence is TGTGCCAGCAGCTTTGTGGCAGGGGGCACAGATACGCAGTATTTT. Protein product: CASSFVAGGTDTQYF.

This clone appeared once. V and J are TRBV13 and TRBJ2-1, with D perhaps TRBD1 (7 bases). CDR3 length: 14 residues. The ends were cut back, 2 bases at V and 8 bases at J, with 13 bases in the middle. The germline gives CDR1 PRHDT, CDR2 FYEKMQ (reference sequence). CDR3 nucleotide sequence: TGTGCCAGCAGCTTACGAGGGGGCGGGGATGAGCAGTTCTTC. Protein sequence: CASSLRGGGDEQFF. Full variable domain (rest looked up from reference TRBV13 and TRBJ2-1): AAGVIQSPRHLIKEKRETATLKCYPIPRHDTVYWYQQGPGQDPQFLISFYEKMQSDKGSIPDRFSAQQFSDYHSELNMSSLELGDSALYFCASSLRGGGDEQFFGPGTRLTVL.

This clone was recorded only once. The V and J genes are TRBV12-3 or TRBV12-4 and TRBJ2-1, with D unresolved. The CDR3 length is 13 residues. Between the trimmed V and J ends, which lost 6 bases and 5 bases, there was a span of 11 bases. CDR3 coding DNA: TGTGCCAGCAGCCTTCTGGCCCACAATGAGCAGTTCTTC. Amino acids: CASSLLAHNEQFF.

The chain couples TRBV9 to TRBJ2-3, with D unresolved. V lost 4 bases, J lost 1 base, and 19 bases lay in between. CDR1 and CDR2 (germline): SGDLS, YYNGEE. This CDR3 spans 17 amino acids. This CDR3 is CASSTRFGSVGTDTQYF. The CDR3 region has the DNA TGTGCCAGCAGCACCCGTTTCGGGTCGGTAGGCACAGATACGCAGTATTTT.

The V call is TRBV6-5, the J call TRBJ2-3, with TRBD2 identical over 10 bases. Per the germline V gene, CDR1 is MNHEY and CDR2 is SVGAGI. CDR3 length: 16 residues. The J segment lost 7 bases and the V segment lost 0 bases, leaving 7 bases of the junction unmatched. CDR3 region: CASSYSIGLAAYTQYF. CDR3 DNA: TGTGCCAGCAGTTACTCGATTGGACTAGCGGCGTATACGCAGTATTTT.

The chain carries TRBV15 and TRBJ1-5, with D possibly being TRBD1 (5 bases). Deletions cut 0 bases from V and 4 bases from J, with 10 bases between. The CDR3 extends over 15 amino acids. From germline, CDR1 is LNHNV and CDR2 YYDKDF (reference sequence). CDR3 amino acids: CATSRDGRGNQPQHF. In nucleotides, the CDR3 is TGTGCCACCAGCAGAGATGGGCGGGGGAATCAGCCCCAGCATTTT.

The chain couples TRBV19 to TRBJ1-1; 7 positions agree with TRBD1. The germline CDR1 and CDR2 sequences are LNHDA and SQIVND (reference sequence). The CDR3 sequence is 17 residues long. With V trimmed by 0 bases and J by 0 bases, 7 bases remained unmatched. The CDR3 loop reads CASSIDLRDRVNTEAFF. The CDR3 DNA follows: TGTGCCAGTAGTATAGATCTGCGGGACAGAGTGAACACTGAAGCTTTCTTT.